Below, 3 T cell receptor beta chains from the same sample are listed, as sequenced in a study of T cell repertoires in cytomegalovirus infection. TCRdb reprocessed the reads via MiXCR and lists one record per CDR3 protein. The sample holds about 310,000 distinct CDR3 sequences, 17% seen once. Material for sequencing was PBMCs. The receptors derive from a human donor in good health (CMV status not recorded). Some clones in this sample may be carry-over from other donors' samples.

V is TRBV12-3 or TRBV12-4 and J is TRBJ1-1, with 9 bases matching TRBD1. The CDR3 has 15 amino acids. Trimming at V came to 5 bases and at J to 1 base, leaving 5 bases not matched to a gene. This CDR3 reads CASSTQGAGNTEAFF. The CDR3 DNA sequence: TGTGCCAGCAGTACACAGGGGGCCGGGAACACTGAAGCTTTCTTT.

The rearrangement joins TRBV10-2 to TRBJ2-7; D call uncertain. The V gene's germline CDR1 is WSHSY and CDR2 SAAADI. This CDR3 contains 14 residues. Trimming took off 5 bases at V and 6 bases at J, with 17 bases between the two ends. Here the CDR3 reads CASSLTTPSREQYF. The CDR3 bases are TGCGCCAGCAGTTTAACCACACCGAGCCGCGAGCAGTACTTC.

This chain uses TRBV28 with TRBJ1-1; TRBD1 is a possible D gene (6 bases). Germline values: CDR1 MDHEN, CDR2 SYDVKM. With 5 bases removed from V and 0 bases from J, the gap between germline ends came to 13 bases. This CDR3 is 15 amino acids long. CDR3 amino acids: CASSERKGVNTEAFF. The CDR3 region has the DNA TGTGCCAGCAGTGAGCGTAAGGGGGTGAACACTGAAGCTTTCTTT.